A selection of T cell receptor beta chains follows, all from one sample in a study of T cell responses to AZD1222 COVID-19 vaccine. Only in-frame clones appear in the TCRdb table, and some are missing; sequencing was by immunoSEQ multiplex PCR. The table has around 50,000 clones, 84% seen once; the top ten hold 10%. The sample here was peripheral blood, taken on day 0 of AZD1222 vaccination. The receptors shown here come from an adult in good health. Each CDR3 is given with its conserved first and last residue. Fields, in order: CDR3 DNA, CDR3 protein, clone size, D gene, V gene, J gene. D genes are given only for firm matches. Clone size is not always given. Where it is, it says once, few, many or a class for expanded clones.

CDR3nt: TGCGCCAGCAGCTTGGGTGAAACAACTAATGAAAAACTGTTTTTT; CDR3aa: CASSLGETTNEKLFF; abundance: few; d_gene: .; v_gene: TRBV5-1; j_gene: TRBJ1-4
CDR3nt: TGCGCCAGCAACCGCGGCGGAACTAGCACAGATACGCAGTATTTT; CDR3aa: CASNRGGTSTDTQYF; abundance: .; d_gene: .; v_gene: TRBV23-1; j_gene: TRBJ2-3
CDR3nt: TGTGCCAGCACCCCTCAGCGCAGAAACAATGAGCAGTTCTTC; CDR3aa: CASTPQRRNNEQFF; abundance: .; d_gene: .; v_gene: TRBV25-1; j_gene: TRBJ2-1
CDR3nt: TGTGCCAGCAGCTCGGGTAATTCACCCCTCCACTTT; CDR3aa: CASSSGNSPLHF; abundance: once; d_gene: .; v_gene: TRBV11-2; j_gene: TRBJ1-6
CDR3nt: TGCGCCAGCAGCCACCACGGGACTAGCGGGAGAAATGAGCAGTTCTTC; CDR3aa: CASSHHGTSGRNEQFF; abundance: medium-sized; d_gene: TRBD2; v_gene: TRBV4-1; j_gene: TRBJ2-1
CDR3nt: TGTGCCAGCAGTTCAGGTAGTCATTCACCCCTCCACTTT; CDR3aa: CASSSGSHSPLHF; abundance: .; d_gene: .; v_gene: TRBV12-3/TRBV12-4; j_gene: TRBJ1-6
CDR3nt: TGTGCCAGCAGCTTACTAGCGGGGGGCCAAGAGACCCAGTACTTC; CDR3aa: CASSLLAGGQETQYF; abundance: .; d_gene: TRBD2; v_gene: TRBV7-2; j_gene: TRBJ2-5
CDR3nt: TGTGCCAGTAGTATCTTAGGGTTTGATGAAAAACTGTTTTTT; CDR3aa: CASSILGFDEKLFF; abundance: .; d_gene: .; v_gene: TRBV19; j_gene: TRBJ1-4
CDR3nt: TGCGCCAGCAGCCACATATTGACTCCCGACTACGAGCAGTACTTC; CDR3aa: CASSHILTPDYEQYF; abundance: .; d_gene: .; v_gene: TRBV4-1; j_gene: TRBJ2-7
CDR3nt: TGTGCCAGCACCCCAGGGGGGGGACTCTATGGCTACACCTTC; CDR3aa: CASTPGGGLYGYTF; abundance: few; d_gene: TRBD1; v_gene: TRBV6-5; j_gene: TRBJ1-2
CDR3nt: TGCGCCAGCAGCCCCGAGGGACAGGGGACCTACGAGCAGTACTTC; CDR3aa: CASSPEGQGTYEQYF; abundance: once; d_gene: TRBD1; v_gene: TRBV5-1; j_gene: TRBJ2-7
CDR3nt: TGTGCCACCAGCAGAAGACAGGGGCCGAACACCGGGGAGCTGTTTTTT; CDR3aa: CATSRRQGPNTGELFF; abundance: .; d_gene: TRBD1; v_gene: TRBV15; j_gene: TRBJ2-2
CDR3nt: TGTGCCAGCAGCCGAGGTCGGGGCGCCAAAAACATTCAGTACTTC; CDR3aa: CASSRGRGAKNIQYF; abundance: .; d_gene: .; v_gene: TRBV11-2; j_gene: TRBJ2-4
CDR3nt: TGTGCCAGCAGCCGGGAATCCGGGACCCTCTCCTACGAGCAGTACTTC; CDR3aa: CASSRESGTLSYEQYF; abundance: .; d_gene: .; v_gene: TRBV4-2; j_gene: TRBJ2-7
CDR3nt: TGTGCCAGCAGCCTGAGACAGGGTGGGGACCCCGAGCAGTACTTC; CDR3aa: CASSLRQGGDPEQYF; abundance: .; d_gene: TRBD1; v_gene: TRBV7-2; j_gene: TRBJ2-7
CDR3nt: TGTGCCAGCAGTTCCTCCGGGACAGGTATCTACGAGCAGTACTTC; CDR3aa: CASSSSGTGIYEQYF; abundance: .; d_gene: TRBD1; v_gene: TRBV28; j_gene: TRBJ2-7
CDR3nt: TGTGCCAGCAGCCAAACCCTGACAGGAACGAATCAGCCCCAGCATTTT; CDR3aa: CASSQTLTGTNQPQHF; abundance: once; d_gene: .; v_gene: TRBV6-2/TRBV6-3; j_gene: TRBJ1-5